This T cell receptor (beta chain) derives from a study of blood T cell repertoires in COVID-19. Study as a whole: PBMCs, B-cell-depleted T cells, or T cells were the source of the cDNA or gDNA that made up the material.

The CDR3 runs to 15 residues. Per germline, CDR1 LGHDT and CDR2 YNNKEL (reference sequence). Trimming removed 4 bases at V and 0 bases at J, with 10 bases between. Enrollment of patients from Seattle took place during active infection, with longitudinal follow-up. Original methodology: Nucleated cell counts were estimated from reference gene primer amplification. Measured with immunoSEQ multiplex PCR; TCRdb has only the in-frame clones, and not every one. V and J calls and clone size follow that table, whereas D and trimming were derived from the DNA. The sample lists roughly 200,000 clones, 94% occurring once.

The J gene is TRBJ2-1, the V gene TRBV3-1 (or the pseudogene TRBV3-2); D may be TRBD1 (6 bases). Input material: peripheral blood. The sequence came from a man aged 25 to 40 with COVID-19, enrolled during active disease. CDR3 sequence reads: CASSRTASSYNEQFF. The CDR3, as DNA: TGTGCCAGCAGCCGGACAGCTAGCTCCTACAATGAGCAGTTCTTC.